Listed below are T cell receptor beta chains from one sample, sequenced in a study of blood T cell repertoires in COVID-19. TCRdb's table, derived via immunoSEQ multiplex PCR, lists solely in-frame clones and lacks some. The sample consists of a few hundred thousand clones, approximately 89% of them appearing once. Input material: peripheral blood. All receptors come from a woman in her seventies with COVID-19, enrolled during active disease. Each CDR3 is given with its conserved first and last residue. The D gene is left open where the match is weak. A row's size may be missing; if present it is once, few, many or a size class.

abundance: -; v_gene: TRBV9; d_gene: TRBD2; j_gene: TRBJ2-1; CDR3nt: TGTGCCAGCAGTAGGACGGGACTAGCGGGAGCGCATGAGCAGTTCTTC; CDR3aa: CASSRTGLAGAHEQFF
abundance: -; v_gene: TRBV19; d_gene: TRBD1; j_gene: TRBJ1-1; CDR3nt: TGTGCCAGTAATATACAGGGGATTAACACTGAAGCTTTCTTT; CDR3aa: CASNIQGINTEAFF
abundance: few; v_gene: TRBV19; d_gene: TRBD1; j_gene: TRBJ2-1; CDR3nt: TGTGCCAGTAGTACCGGACAGGGTGGCGATGAGCAGTTCTTC; CDR3aa: CASSTGQGGDEQFF
abundance: -; v_gene: TRBV18; d_gene: -; j_gene: TRBJ1-1; CDR3nt: TGTGCCAGCTCACCACCCGGGAGGGGGGAAGCTTTCTTT; CDR3aa: CASSPPGRGEAFF
abundance: -; v_gene: TRBV3-1/TRBV3-2; d_gene: -; j_gene: TRBJ1-2; CDR3nt: TGTGCCAGCAGCCACGACTATGGCTACACCTTC; CDR3aa: CASSHDYGYTF
abundance: -; v_gene: TRBV27; d_gene: TRBD1; j_gene: TRBJ2-1; CDR3nt: TGTGCCAGCAGTGACTCCGGGACAGAATACAATGAGCAGTTCTTC; CDR3aa: CASSDSGTEYNEQFF
abundance: -; v_gene: TRBV5-1; d_gene: -; j_gene: TRBJ2-1; CDR3nt: TGCGCCAGCAGCGAAGGCACAGGCCCAGGTTACAATGAGCAGTTCTTC; CDR3aa: CASSEGTGPGYNEQFF
abundance: once; v_gene: TRBV7-6; d_gene: TRBD1; j_gene: TRBJ1-2; CDR3nt: TGTGCCAGCAGCTCACTCGGGACAGGGGGTGGCTACACCTTC; CDR3aa: CASSSLGTGGGYTF
abundance: once; v_gene: TRBV2; d_gene: -; j_gene: TRBJ2-2; CDR3nt: TGTGCCAGCAGTGAATTGGGCACCTCGAACACCGGGGAGCTGTTTTTT; CDR3aa: CASSELGTSNTGELFF
abundance: -; v_gene: TRBV5-1; d_gene: TRBD1; j_gene: TRBJ1-2; CDR3nt: TGCGCCAGCAGCCCGAGACAGGGGGGCTATGGCTACACCTTC; CDR3aa: CASSPRQGGYGYTF
abundance: -; v_gene: TRBV5-1; d_gene: TRBD1; j_gene: TRBJ2-1; CDR3nt: TGCGCCAGCAGCTTACCGGGACAGGTCTACAATGAGCAGTTCTTC; CDR3aa: CASSLPGQVYNEQFF
abundance: -; v_gene: TRBV29-1; d_gene: TRBD2; j_gene: TRBJ2-1; CDR3nt: TGCAGCGTTGAACCCCTAGCGGGAGGGGTGGTGGACAATGAGCAGTTCTTC; CDR3aa: CSVEPLAGGVVDNEQFF
abundance: -; v_gene: TRBV6-5; d_gene: -; j_gene: TRBJ1-1; CDR3nt: TGTGCCAGCAGGACAGCCCAGAACACTGAAGCTTTCTTT; CDR3aa: CASRTAQNTEAFF
abundance: -; v_gene: TRBV7-2; d_gene: TRBD1; j_gene: TRBJ1-1; CDR3nt: TGTGCCAGCAGCTTCGACAGGGAACTTGAAGCTTTCTTT; CDR3aa: CASSFDRELEAFF
abundance: -; v_gene: TRBV7-6; d_gene: TRBD1; j_gene: TRBJ1-4; CDR3nt: TGTGCCAGCAGCTTATCGACAGGGTTGGCTAATGAAAAACTGTTTTTT; CDR3aa: CASSLSTGLANEKLFF
abundance: -; v_gene: TRBV30; d_gene: TRBD1; j_gene: TRBJ1-1; CDR3nt: TGTGCCTGGAGTGAAATAGGACAGGGTGACACTGAAGCTTTCTTT; CDR3aa: CAWSEIGQGDTEAFF
abundance: -; v_gene: TRBV28; d_gene: -; j_gene: TRBJ2-7; CDR3nt: TGTGCCAGCAGCCAGGCCCTTTCCGAGCAGTACTTC; CDR3aa: CASSQALSEQYF
abundance: -; v_gene: TRBV7-3; d_gene: -; j_gene: TRBJ2-2; CDR3nt: TGTGCCAGCAGCTTCAGACACAGCGGGGAGCTGTTTTTT; CDR3aa: CASSFRHSGELFF
abundance: -; v_gene: TRBV28; d_gene: TRBD2; j_gene: TRBJ2-2; CDR3nt: TGTGCCGGAAGGACTAGCGGGAGCACCGGGGAGCTGTTTTTT; CDR3aa: CAGRTSGSTGELFF
abundance: few; v_gene: TRBV29-1; d_gene: -; j_gene: TRBJ1-2; CDR3nt: TGCAGCGTGGATGCAGGGGTATTAAGGGATGGCTACACCTTC; CDR3aa: CSVDAGVLRDGYTF
abundance: -; v_gene: TRBV4-3; d_gene: -; j_gene: TRBJ1-4; CDR3nt: TGCGCCAGCAGCCAAGGGCTTTGGGAAAAACTGTTTTTT; CDR3aa: CASSQGLWEKLFF
abundance: once; v_gene: TRBV28; d_gene: TRBD1; j_gene: TRBJ1-5; CDR3nt: TGTGCCAGCAGTTTACTCGACAGGGGGCAACAGCCCCAGCATTTT; CDR3aa: CASSLLDRGQQPQHF
abundance: -; v_gene: TRBV5-1; d_gene: TRBD1; j_gene: TRBJ2-2; CDR3nt: TGCGCCAGCAGCCGAAGACAGGGGGCCGGAACCGGGGAGCTGTTTTTT; CDR3aa: CASSRRQGAGTGELFF
abundance: -; v_gene: TRBV30; d_gene: TRBD1; j_gene: TRBJ1-4; CDR3nt: TGTGCCTGGAGTAGGGGGCCTGGTGAAAAACTGTTTTTT; CDR3aa: CAWSRGPGEKLFF
abundance: few; v_gene: TRBV28; d_gene: -; j_gene: TRBJ1-6; CDR3nt: TGTGCCAGCAGTTTAGTACAGTATAATTCACCCCTCCACTTT; CDR3aa: CASSLVQYNSPLHF
abundance: -; v_gene: TRBV9; d_gene: -; j_gene: TRBJ1-1; CDR3nt: TGTGCCAGCAGCGTAGAGATGGGCACCTTGAACACTGAAGCTTTCTTT; CDR3aa: CASSVEMGTLNTEAFF
abundance: -; v_gene: TRBV19; d_gene: -; j_gene: TRBJ1-1; CDR3nt: TGTGCCAGTAGTCCTCAGACAGCACACACTGAAGCTTTCTTT; CDR3aa: CASSPQTAHTEAFF
abundance: -; v_gene: TRBV6-5; d_gene: -; j_gene: TRBJ1-5; CDR3nt: TGTGCCACCAGCACCCAGGGGCCCGGGGTGCCCCAGCATTTT; CDR3aa: CATSTQGPGVPQHF
abundance: -; v_gene: TRBV4-2; d_gene: TRBD1; j_gene: TRBJ2-7; CDR3nt: TGTGCCAGCAGCCGGAACCTGGGACAGGGTTCCTACGAGCAGTACTTC; CDR3aa: CASSRNLGQGSYEQYF
abundance: -; v_gene: TRBV30; d_gene: -; j_gene: TRBJ2-7; CDR3nt: TGTGCCTGGAGCAGGGACTTAAGCTCCTACGAGCAGTACTTC; CDR3aa: CAWSRDLSSYEQYF
abundance: -; v_gene: TRBV15; d_gene: TRBD1; j_gene: TRBJ1-5; CDR3nt: TGTGCCACCAGCAGAGAGGGACAGGGGGTCAATCAGCCCCAGCATTTT; CDR3aa: CATSREGQGVNQPQHF
abundance: -; v_gene: TRBV19; d_gene: -; j_gene: TRBJ1-1; CDR3nt: TGTGCCAGTAGTATAGGGAGACGGCGAAACACTGAAGCTTTCTTT; CDR3aa: CASSIGRRRNTEAFF
abundance: -; v_gene: TRBV4-1; d_gene: -; j_gene: TRBJ2-3; CDR3nt: TGCGCCAGCAGCCAACAGGGGGGCGATACGCAGTATTTT; CDR3aa: CASSQQGGDTQYF
abundance: -; v_gene: TRBV4-1; d_gene: TRBD1; j_gene: TRBJ1-1; CDR3nt: TGCGCCAGCAGCCAAATCGGACAGGACCTGAACACTGAAGCTTTCTTT; CDR3aa: CASSQIGQDLNTEAFF
abundance: -; v_gene: TRBV29-1; d_gene: TRBD2; j_gene: TRBJ2-7; CDR3nt: TGCAGCGTTCAACGGGAGGTCGACGAGCAGTACTTC; CDR3aa: CSVQREVDEQYF
abundance: -; v_gene: TRBV19; d_gene: TRBD2; j_gene: TRBJ2-7; CDR3nt: TGTGCCAGTAGTATAAGCGGGAAGGGCTACGAGCAGTACTTC; CDR3aa: CASSISGKGYEQYF
abundance: -; v_gene: TRBV29-1; d_gene: -; j_gene: TRBJ2-3; CDR3nt: TGCAGCGTTGGGGGGGGCTTCCCTACGCAGTATTTT; CDR3aa: CSVGGGFPTQYF
abundance: -; v_gene: TRBV5-5; d_gene: TRBD1; j_gene: TRBJ1-2; CDR3nt: TGTGCCAGCAGCTTGGGCCAGGACAGGGTCAACTATGGCTACACCTTC; CDR3aa: CASSLGQDRVNYGYTF
abundance: -; v_gene: TRBV18; d_gene: -; j_gene: TRBJ2-2; CDR3nt: TGTGCCAGCTCACCAGATATGAGGGCCGAGCTCACCGGGGAGCTGTTTTTT; CDR3aa: CASSPDMRAELTGELFF
abundance: -; v_gene: TRBV7-9; d_gene: -; j_gene: TRBJ2-7; CDR3nt: TGTGCCAGCAGCCCTATAACCTACGAGCAGTACTTC; CDR3aa: CASSPITYEQYF
abundance: -; v_gene: TRBV7-9; d_gene: TRBD1; j_gene: TRBJ1-4; CDR3nt: TGTGCCAGCAGCTCCGGGACAGGGATAGTAGGTGAAAAACTGTTTTTT; CDR3aa: CASSSGTGIVGEKLFF
abundance: -; v_gene: TRBV30; d_gene: -; j_gene: TRBJ2-5; CDR3nt: TGTGCCTGGAGTGTACCCACGGGGAAAGAGACCCAGTACTTC; CDR3aa: CAWSVPTGKETQYF
abundance: -; v_gene: TRBV21-1; d_gene: -; j_gene: TRBJ2-7; CDR3nt: TGTGCCAGCAGCGAAGGACAGAAAAACTCCTACGAGCAGTACTTC; CDR3aa: CASSEGQKNSYEQYF
abundance: -; v_gene: TRBV5-1; d_gene: -; j_gene: TRBJ2-5; CDR3nt: TGCGCCAGCAGCCCCCCAGGGAGGACGGAGACCCAGTACTTC; CDR3aa: CASSPPGRTETQYF
abundance: -; v_gene: TRBV24-1; d_gene: TRBD1; j_gene: TRBJ1-5; CDR3nt: TGTGCCACCAGTGCCCATCCCGGGACAGGGGACACAAATAGCAATCAGCCCCAGCATTTT; CDR3aa: CATSAHPGTGDTNSNQPQHF
abundance: -; v_gene: TRBV4-3; d_gene: -; j_gene: TRBJ2-2; CDR3nt: TGCGCCAGCAGCCAAGATGCGAAGGAGGGATACACCGGGGAGCTGTTTTTT; CDR3aa: CASSQDAKEGYTGELFF
abundance: -; v_gene: TRBV5-5; d_gene: -; j_gene: TRBJ1-1; CDR3nt: TGTGCCAGCAGCCCTACCAGGGGTTCCCTGAACACTGAAGCTTTCTTT; CDR3aa: CASSPTRGSLNTEAFF